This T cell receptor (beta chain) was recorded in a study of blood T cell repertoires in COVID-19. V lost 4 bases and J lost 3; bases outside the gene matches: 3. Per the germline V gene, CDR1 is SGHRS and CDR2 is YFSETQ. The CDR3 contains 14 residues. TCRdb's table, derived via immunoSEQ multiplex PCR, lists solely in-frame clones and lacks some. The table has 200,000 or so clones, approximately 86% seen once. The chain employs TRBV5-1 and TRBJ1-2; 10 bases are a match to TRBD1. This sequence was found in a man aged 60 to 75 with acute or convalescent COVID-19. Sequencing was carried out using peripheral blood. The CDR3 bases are TGCGCCAGCAGCCAGGGACAGGGGTACTATGGCTACACCTTC. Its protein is CASSQGQGYYGYTF. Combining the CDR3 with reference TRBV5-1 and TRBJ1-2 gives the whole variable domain KAGVTQTPRYLIKTRGQQVTLSCSPISGHRSVSWYQQTPGQGLQFLFEYFSETQRNKGNFPGRFSGRQFSNSRSEMNVSTLELGDSALYLCASSQGQGYYGYTFGSGTRLTVV.